This T cell receptor beta chain was sequenced for a study of shared clonotypes between healthy human individuals. A CD45RA-negative memory subset and a CD45RA+ naive subset were separated from the CD4+ cells. Notes on the study in general: Sample collection involved blood only; tissue repertoires are likely different. Non-shared clonotypes showed lower generation probabilities than clonotypes common to all four donors.

With 0 bases removed from V and 7 bases from J, the gap between germline ends came to 6 bases. CDR3 length: 13 residues. Per germline, CDR1 SGHDN and CDR2 FVKESK. A word on this clone: Its antigen is undetermined.

Replicate PCRs run on sorted subsets employed approximately 0.2 ug DNA, around 31,000 T cell genomes. The assay was immunoSEQ multiplex PCR, and TCRdb's table has in-frame clones only and misses some. The table includes some 1 million clones, roughly 70% detected once. The sequenced material came from memory CD4+ T cells sorted from blood. Noted subset: CD45RA-negative fraction. The sequence was obtained from a man aged 18 to 29 in good health. J is TRBJ1-4 and V is TRBV14; D unresolved. This chain's CDR3 is CASSQDMVEKLFF. The DNA for the CDR3 is TGTGCCAGCAGCCAAGATATGGTTGAAAAACTGTTTTTT.